The 10 T cell receptor beta chains below all came from one sample that was sequenced in a study of blood T cell repertoires in COVID-19. Data came from immunoSEQ multiplex PCR; TCRdb stores just in-frame clones and leaves some out. Among 250,000 to 300,000 clones listed, 88% were seen once. The sample comprised PBMCs or T cells enriched from blood (not recorded which). These TCRs come from an older woman in a cohort exposed to, infected with or recovered from COVID-19 (not recorded which).

The chain has TRBV19 and TRBJ1-5, with 9 bases lining up with TRBD1. CDR3 length: 15 residues. From germline, CDR1 is LNHDA and CDR2 SQIVND (reference sequence). V was clipped by 5 bases and J by 6 bases; unmatched bases: 8. DNA of the CDR3: TGTGCCAGTAGTCCACAACAGGGGGCAATTCAGCCCCAGCATTTT. It yields the protein CASSPQQGAIQPQHF.

The rearrangement uses TRBV15 and TRBJ2-1; 11 bases are a match to TRBD2. The germline CDR1 and CDR2 sequences are LNHNV and YYDKDF (reference sequence). Germline trimming cut 7 bases from V and 13 bases from J; bases unmatched to any gene: 9. The CDR3 contains 13 residues. CDR3 nucleotide sequence: TGTGCCACCAATAGCGGGAGGGCCGAGCGCCAGTTCTTC. It translates to CATNSGRAERQFF.

The chain recombines TRBV5-6 with TRBJ1-4; D is unclear. The CDR3 totals 14 residues. The germline V gene encodes CDR1 SGHDT and CDR2 YYEEEE. Trimming pared 2 bases from V and 4 bases from J, leaving 9 bases between. CDR3 in amino acids: CASSFGYGNEKLFF. CDR3 sequence (DNA): TGTGCCAGCAGCTTCGGTTACGGTAATGAAAAACTGTTTTTT.

The V gene is TRBV18, the J gene TRBJ2-7, with a weak D call TRBD1 (6 bases). Germline CDR1 KGHSH, CDR2 LQKENI. V was cut by 4 bases and J by 3 bases, with 10 bases left in between. The CDR3 totals 13 residues. The DNA of the CDR3 is TGTGCCAGCTCACTTGGACAGTACTACGAGCAGTACTTC. Residues: CASSLGQYYEQYF.

This clone was picked up a small number of times. The chain uses TRBV28 and TRBJ1-5; 7 positions agree with TRBD1. The CDR3 is 14 residues long. The germline V gene encodes CDR1 MDHEN and CDR2 SYDVKM. The trim removed 6 bases at V and 7 bases at J, leaving 9 bases unmatched. CDR3 amino acids: CASRHTGVLQPQHF. The DNA for the CDR3 is TGTGCCAGCAGGCACACAGGGGTATTGCAGCCCCAGCATTTT.

CDR3 sequence reads: CASSFTGYGEKLFF. CDR3 coding DNA: TGTGCCAGCAGCTTTACAGGGTACGGGGAAAAACTGTTTTTT. This sequence joins TRBV7-9 and TRBJ1-4; TRBD1 is a possible D gene (6 bases). The CDR3 is 14 amino acids. V lost 3 bases and J lost 8, with 13 bases in between. In germline, CDR1 is SEHNR, CDR2 FQNEAQ (reference sequence).

CDR3 residues: CASSLDSPNTGELFF. In DNA, the CDR3 is TGCGCCAGCAGCTTGGACAGCCCGAACACCGGGGAGCTGTTTTTT. This rearrangement joins TRBV5-1 to TRBJ2-2; D not resolved. The CDR3 totals 15 residues. V was shortened by 0 bases and J by 0 bases, with 6 bases between the two germline ends. The V gene's germline CDR1 is SGHRS and CDR2 YFSETQ.

The chain carries TRBV27 and TRBJ1-4; 10 bases match TRBD1. The CDR3 is 14 amino acids. Germline CDR1 is MNHEY and CDR2 is SMNVEV (reference sequence). V gave up 6 bases and J gave up 6 bases; unmatched junction bases: 4. CDR3 bases: TGTGCCAGCAGGAAGGGACAGGGGTATGAAAAACTGTTTTTT. Translated, it gives CASRKGQGYEKLFF.

The chain has TRBV18 and TRBJ2-7; TRBD1 matches 9 bases. The CDR3 length is 16 residues. V shed 3 bases and J 3 bases; nucleotides not matched to a gene: 9. Germline CDR1 reads KGHSH; CDR2 reads LQKENI. The CDR3 region has the DNA TGTGCCAGCTCACCCGCCGGGACAGGGAGGGGCTACGAGCAGTACTTC. Its protein is CASSPAGTGRGYEQYF.

CDR3 nucleotides: TGTGCCAGCAGCCTTCCCCCAGGGGGCGTCTCCGGGGAGCTGTTTTTT. As protein: CASSLPPGGVSGELFF. This chain links TRBV28 with TRBJ2-2; TRBD1 agrees at 8 bases. The length of the CDR3 is 16 residues. Losses at the gene ends were 6 bases for V and 6 bases for J; bases not matched to a gene: 12. The germline V gene has CDR1 MDHEN and CDR2 SYDVKM.